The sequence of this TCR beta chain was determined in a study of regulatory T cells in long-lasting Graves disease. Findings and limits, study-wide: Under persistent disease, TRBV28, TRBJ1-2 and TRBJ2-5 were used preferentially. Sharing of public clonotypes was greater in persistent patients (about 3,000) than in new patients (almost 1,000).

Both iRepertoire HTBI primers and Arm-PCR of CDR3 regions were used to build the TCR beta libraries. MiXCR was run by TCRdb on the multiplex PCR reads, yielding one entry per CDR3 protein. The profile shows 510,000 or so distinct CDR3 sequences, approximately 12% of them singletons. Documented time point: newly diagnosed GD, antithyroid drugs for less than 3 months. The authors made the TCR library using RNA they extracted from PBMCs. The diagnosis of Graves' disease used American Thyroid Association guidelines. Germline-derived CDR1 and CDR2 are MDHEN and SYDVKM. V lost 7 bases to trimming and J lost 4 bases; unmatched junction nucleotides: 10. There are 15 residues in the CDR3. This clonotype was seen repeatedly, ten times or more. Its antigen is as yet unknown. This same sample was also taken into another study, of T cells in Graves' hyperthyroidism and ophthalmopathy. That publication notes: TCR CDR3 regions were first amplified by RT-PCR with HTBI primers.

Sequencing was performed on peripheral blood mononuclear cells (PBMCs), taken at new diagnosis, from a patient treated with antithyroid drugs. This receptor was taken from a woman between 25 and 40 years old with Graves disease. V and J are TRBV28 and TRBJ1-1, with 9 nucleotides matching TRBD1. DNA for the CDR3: TGTGCCAGCACCGTACAGGGGGCAGGTGGCACTGAAGCTTTCTTT. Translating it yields CASTVQGAGGTEAFF. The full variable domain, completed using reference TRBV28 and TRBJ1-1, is DVKVTQSSRYLVKRTGEKVFLECVQDMDHENMFWYRQDPGLGLRLIYFSYDVKMKEKGDIPEGYSVSREKKERFSLILESASTNQTSMYLCASTVQGAGGTEAFFGQGTRLTVV.